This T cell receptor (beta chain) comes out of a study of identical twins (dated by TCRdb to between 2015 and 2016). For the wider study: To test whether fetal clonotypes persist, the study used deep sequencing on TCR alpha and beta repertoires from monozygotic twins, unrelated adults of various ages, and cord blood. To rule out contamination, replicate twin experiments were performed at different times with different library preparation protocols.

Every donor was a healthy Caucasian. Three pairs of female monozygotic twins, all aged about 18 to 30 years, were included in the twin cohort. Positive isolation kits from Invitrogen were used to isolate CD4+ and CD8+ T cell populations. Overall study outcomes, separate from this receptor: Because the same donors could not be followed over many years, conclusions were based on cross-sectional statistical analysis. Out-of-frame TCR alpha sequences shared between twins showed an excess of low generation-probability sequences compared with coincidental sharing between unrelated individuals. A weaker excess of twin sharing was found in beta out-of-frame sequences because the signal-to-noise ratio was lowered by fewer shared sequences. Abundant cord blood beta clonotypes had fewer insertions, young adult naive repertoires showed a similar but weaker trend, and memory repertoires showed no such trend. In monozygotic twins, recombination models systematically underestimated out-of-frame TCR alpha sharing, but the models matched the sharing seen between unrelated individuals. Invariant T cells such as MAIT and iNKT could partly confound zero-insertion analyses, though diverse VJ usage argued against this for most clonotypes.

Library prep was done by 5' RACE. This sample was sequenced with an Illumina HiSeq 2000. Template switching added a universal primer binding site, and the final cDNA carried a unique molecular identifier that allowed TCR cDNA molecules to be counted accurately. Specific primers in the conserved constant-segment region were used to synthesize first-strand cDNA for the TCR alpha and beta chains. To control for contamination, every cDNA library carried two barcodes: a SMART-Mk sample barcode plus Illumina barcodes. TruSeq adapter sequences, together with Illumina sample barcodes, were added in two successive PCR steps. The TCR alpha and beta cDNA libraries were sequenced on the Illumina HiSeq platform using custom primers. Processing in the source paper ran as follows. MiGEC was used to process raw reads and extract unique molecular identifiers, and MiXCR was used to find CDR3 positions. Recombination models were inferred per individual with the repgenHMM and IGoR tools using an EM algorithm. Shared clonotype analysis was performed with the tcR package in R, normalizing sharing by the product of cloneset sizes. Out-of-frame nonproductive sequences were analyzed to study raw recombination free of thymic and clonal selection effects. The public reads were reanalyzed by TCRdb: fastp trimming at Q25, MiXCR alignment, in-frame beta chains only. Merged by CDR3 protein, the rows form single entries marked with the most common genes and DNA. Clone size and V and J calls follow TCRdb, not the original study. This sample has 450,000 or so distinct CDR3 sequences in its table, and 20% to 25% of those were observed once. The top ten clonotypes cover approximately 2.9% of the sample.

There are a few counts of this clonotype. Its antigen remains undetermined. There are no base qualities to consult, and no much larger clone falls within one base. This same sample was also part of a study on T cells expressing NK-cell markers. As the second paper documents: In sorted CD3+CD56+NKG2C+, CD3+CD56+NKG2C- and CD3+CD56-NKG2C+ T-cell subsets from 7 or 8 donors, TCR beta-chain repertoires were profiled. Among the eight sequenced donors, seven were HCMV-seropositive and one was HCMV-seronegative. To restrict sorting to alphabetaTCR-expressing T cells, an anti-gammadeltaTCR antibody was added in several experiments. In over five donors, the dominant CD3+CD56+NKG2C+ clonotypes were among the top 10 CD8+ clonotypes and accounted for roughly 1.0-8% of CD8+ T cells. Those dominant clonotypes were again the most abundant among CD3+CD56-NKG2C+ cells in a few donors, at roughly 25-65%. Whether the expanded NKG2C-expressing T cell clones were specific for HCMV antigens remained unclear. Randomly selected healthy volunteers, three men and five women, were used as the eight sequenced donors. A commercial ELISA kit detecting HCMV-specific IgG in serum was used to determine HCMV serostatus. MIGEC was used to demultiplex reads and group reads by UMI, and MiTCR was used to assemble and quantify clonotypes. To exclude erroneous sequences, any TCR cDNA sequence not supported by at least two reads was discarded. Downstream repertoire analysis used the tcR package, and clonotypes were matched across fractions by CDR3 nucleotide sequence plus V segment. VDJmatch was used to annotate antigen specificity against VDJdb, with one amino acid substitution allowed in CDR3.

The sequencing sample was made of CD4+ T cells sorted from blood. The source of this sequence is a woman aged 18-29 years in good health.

CDR3 protein: CASSPIRGAYEQYF. Here is the DNA: TGTGCCAGCAGCCCTATCCGAGGGGCCTACGAGCAGTACTTC. The sequence joins TRBV12-3 or TRBV12-4 to TRBJ2-7; the D call is tentative, TRBD1 or TRBD2, as each matches 5 bases. The junction carries 14 bases between V and J, which are trimmed by 6 bases and 2 bases respectively. The CDR3 numbers 14 residues from cysteine through phenylalanine. Only CDR3 DNA remains: 42 bases, in frame from the first base.